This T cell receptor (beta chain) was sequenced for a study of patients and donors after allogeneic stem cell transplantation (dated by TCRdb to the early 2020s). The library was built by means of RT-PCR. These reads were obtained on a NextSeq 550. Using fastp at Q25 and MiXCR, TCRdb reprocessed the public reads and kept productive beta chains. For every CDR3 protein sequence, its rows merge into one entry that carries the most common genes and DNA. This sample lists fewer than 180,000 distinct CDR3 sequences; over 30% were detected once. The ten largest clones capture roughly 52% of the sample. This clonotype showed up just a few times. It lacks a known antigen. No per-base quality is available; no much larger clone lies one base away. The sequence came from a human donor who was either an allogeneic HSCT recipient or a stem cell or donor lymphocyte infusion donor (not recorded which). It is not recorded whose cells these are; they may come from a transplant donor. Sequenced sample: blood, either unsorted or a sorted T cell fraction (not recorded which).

The DNA sequence reads TGTGCCAGCAGTGAGGGCCAGAACACCGGGGAGCTGTTTTTT. Its protein is CASSEGQNTGELFF. Rearrangement joined TRBV7-3 to TRBJ2-2; perhaps TRBD2 is the D gene, with 5 bases matching. The CDR3 numbers 14 residues from cysteine through phenylalanine. The retained sequence is limited to the CDR3, 42 bases, with the frame set at the first base. The germline V gene specifies SGHTA as CDR1 and FQGTGA as CDR2. At the junction V is shortened by 6 bases and J by 1 base, with 9 bases in between.